This entry describes one T cell receptor beta chain. This specimen belongs to a study of regulatory T cells in long-lasting Graves disease. Both iRepertoire HTBI primers and Arm-PCR of CDR3 regions were used to build the TCR beta libraries. Using its own MiXCR run on the multiplex PCR reads, TCRdb lists one record per CDR3 protein. This table has about 350,000 distinct CDR3 sequences, around 17% appearing once. The germline V gene has CDR1 SGDLS and CDR2 YYNGEE. CDR3 length: 15 residues. V was clipped by 4 bases and J by 0 bases; unmatched bases: 7. This sample's time point: newly diagnosed GD, antithyroid drugs for less than 3 months. TCR sequences were obtained from RNA taken from PBMCs. These same records also appear under a second study, on T cells in Graves' hyperthyroidism and ophthalmopathy. As that report states: Model-based prediction identified ophthalmopathy a median 6.5 months prior to its onset.

This rearrangement joins TRBV9 to TRBJ2-7; TRBD2 agrees at 7 bases. The sample here was peripheral blood mononuclear cells (PBMCs), taken at new diagnosis, from a patient treated with antithyroid drugs. This receptor was obtained from a man aged 40-50 years with Graves disease. The CDR3 loop reads CASSPSLAVSYEQYF. Here the CDR3 DNA reads TGTGCCAGCAGCCCCTCCCTAGCGGTCTCCTACGAGCAGTACTTC.